The sequence of this T cell receptor beta chain was determined in a study of blood T cell repertoires in COVID-19. Overall study: PBMCs, B-cell-depleted T cells, or T cells provided the cDNA or gDNA that made up the material.

This CDR3 is 11 amino acids long. Germline values: CDR1 MNHEY, CDR2 SVGAGI. The V end was cut by 8 bases, the J end by 4 bases, with 8 bases between. In the study's own analysis: It was from reference gene primer amplification that nucleated cell counts were estimated. Here immunoSEQ multiplex PCR was the method, and the copy in TCRdb shows in-frame clones only, minus some. The D gene and trimming were derived from the DNA, and the V and J assignments and clone size from that table. This repertoire shows 55,000 to 90,000 clones, more than 75% found once; its top ten account for about 1.3%. The clonotype originates from a human donor in a cohort sampled during active COVID-19. The rearrangement joins TRBV6-5 to TRBJ1-1, with a possible D match to TRBD1 (5 bases). Sequencing input: peripheral blood. The CDR3 DNA reads TGTGCCAGCGGGGGGAGCACTGAAGCTTTCTTT. The encoded protein is CASGGSTEAFF.